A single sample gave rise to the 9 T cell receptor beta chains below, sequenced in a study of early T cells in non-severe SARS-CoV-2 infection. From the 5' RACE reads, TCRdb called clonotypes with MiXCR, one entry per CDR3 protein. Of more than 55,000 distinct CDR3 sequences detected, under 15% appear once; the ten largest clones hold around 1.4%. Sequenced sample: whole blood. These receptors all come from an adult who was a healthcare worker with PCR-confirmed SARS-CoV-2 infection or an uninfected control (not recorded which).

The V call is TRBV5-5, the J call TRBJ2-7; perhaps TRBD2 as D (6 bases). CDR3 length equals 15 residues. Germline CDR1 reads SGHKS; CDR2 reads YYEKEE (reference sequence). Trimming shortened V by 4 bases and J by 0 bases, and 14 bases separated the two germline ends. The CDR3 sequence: CASSRGLGSSYEQYF. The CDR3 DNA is TGTGCCAGCAGCCGAGGGCTCGGGAGCTCCTACGAGCAGTACTTC. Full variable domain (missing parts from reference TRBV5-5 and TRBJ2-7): DAGVTQSPTHLIKTRGQQVTLRCSPISGHKSVSWYQQVLGQGPQFIFQYYEKEERGRGNFPDRFSARQFPNYSSELNVNALLLGDSALYLCASSRGLGSSYEQYFGPGTRLTVT.

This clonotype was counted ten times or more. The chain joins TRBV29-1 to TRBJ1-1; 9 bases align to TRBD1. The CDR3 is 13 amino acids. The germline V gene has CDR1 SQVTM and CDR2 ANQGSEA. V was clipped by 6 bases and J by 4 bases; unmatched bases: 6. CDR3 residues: CSVAGTGFTEAFF. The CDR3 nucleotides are TGCAGCGTCGCCGGGACAGGGTTCACTGAAGCTTTCTTT.

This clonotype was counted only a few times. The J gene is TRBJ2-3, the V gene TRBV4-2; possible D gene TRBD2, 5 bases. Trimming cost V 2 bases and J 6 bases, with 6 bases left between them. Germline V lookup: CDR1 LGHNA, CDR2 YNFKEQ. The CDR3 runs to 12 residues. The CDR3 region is CASSQWEDTQYF. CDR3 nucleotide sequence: TGTGCCAGCAGCCAATGGGAGGATACGCAGTATTTT.

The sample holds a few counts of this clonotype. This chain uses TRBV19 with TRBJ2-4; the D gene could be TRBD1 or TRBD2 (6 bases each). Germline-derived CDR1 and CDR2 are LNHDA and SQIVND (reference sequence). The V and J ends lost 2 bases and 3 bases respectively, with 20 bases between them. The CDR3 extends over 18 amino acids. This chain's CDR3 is CASSILKVGGLGKNIQYF. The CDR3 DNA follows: TGTGCCAGTAGTATATTAAAGGTTGGGGGGCTCGGCAAAAACATTCAGTACTTC.

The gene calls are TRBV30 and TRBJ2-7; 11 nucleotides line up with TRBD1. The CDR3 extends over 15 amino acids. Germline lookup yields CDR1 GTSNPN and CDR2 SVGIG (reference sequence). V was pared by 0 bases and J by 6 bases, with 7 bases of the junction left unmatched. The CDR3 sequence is CAWSVRRTGGSEQYF. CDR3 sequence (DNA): TGTGCCTGGAGTGTACGGAGGACAGGGGGCTCCGAGCAGTACTTC. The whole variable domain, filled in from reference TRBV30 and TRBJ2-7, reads SQTIHQWPATLVQPVGSPLSLECTVEGTSNPNLYWYRQAAGRGLQLLFYSVGIGQISSEVPQNLSASRPQDRQFILSSKKLLLSDSGFYLCAWSVRRTGGSEQYFGPGTRLTVT.

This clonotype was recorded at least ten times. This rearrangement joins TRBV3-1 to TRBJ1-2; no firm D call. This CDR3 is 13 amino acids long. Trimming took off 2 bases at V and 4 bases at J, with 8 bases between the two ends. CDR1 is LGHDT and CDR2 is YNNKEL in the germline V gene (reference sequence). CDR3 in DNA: TGTGCCAGCAGCCAACGAGTCTTCTATGGCTACACCTTC. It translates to CASSQRVFYGYTF.

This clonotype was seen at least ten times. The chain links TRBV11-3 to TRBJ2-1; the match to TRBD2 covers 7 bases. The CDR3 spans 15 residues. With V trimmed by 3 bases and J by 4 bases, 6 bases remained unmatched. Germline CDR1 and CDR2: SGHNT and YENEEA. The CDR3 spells CASSLGLAAYNEQFF. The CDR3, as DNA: TGTGCCAGCAGCTTGGGCCTAGCGGCTTACAATGAGCAGTTCTTC. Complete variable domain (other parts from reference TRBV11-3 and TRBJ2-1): EAGVVQSPRYKIIEKKQPVAFWCNPISGHNTLYWYLQNLGQGPELLIRYENEEAVDDSQLPKDRFSAERLKGVDSTLKIQPAELGDSAVYLCASSLGLAAYNEQFFGPGTRLTVL.

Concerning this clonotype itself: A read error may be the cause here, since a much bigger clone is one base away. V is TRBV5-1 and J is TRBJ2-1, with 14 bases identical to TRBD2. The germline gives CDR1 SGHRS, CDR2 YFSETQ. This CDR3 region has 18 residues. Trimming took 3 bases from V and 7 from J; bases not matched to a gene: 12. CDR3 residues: CASSSGLAGAQRENEQFF. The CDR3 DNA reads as TGCGCCAGCAGCTCGGGACTAGCGGGGGCCCAGCGGGAGAATGAGCAGTTCTTC.

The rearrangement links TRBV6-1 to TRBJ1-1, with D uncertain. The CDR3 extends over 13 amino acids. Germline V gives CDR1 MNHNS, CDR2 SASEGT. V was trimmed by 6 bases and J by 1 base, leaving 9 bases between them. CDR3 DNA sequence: TGTGCCAGCAGCCCTGTGGGGAACACTGAAGCTTTCTTT. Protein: CASSPVGNTEAFF.